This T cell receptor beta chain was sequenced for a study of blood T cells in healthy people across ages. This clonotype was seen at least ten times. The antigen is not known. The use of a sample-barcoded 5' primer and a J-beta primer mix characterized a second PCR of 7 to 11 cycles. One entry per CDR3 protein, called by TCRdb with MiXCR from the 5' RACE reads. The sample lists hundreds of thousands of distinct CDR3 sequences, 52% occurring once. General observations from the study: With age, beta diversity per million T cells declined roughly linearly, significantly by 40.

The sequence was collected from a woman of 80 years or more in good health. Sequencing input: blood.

CDR3 protein: CASSEPGTGGEQFF. In nucleotides, the CDR3 is TGCGCCAGCAGTGAGCCCGGGACAGGGGGTGAGCAGTTCTTC. J is TRBJ2-1 and V is TRBV10-1, with TRBD1 matching 11 bases. CDR3 length: 14 amino acids. In germline, CDR1 is WNHNN, CDR2 SYGVQD (reference sequence). The junction had 3 bases not matched to a gene; V was cut back by 2 bases and J by 9 bases.